A single TCR beta chain is shown here with its context. The data derive from a study of blood T cell repertoires in COVID-19. In the original processing: Reference gene primer amplification gave nucleated cell count estimates. Repertoires were generated with immunoSEQ multiplex PCR, while TCRdb's copy carries only in-frame clones and drops some. The DNA gave D and trimming, while V, J and clone size come from that table. The sample carries under 300,000 clones, about 85% recorded once. Cohort placement rested on clinical history that participants reported themselves. Two negative PCRs, clearance, or symptom resolution characterized the recovered Cohort 3 donors. Germline V CDR1 and CDR2: ENHRY, SYGVKD. This CDR3 has 15 residues. The V and J ends lost 11 bases and 6 bases respectively, with 22 bases between them.

This TCR came from a woman between 45 and 65 years old who had recovered from COVID-19. The V and J genes are TRBV10-3 and TRBJ2-2; maybe TRBD2 (5 bases). The sample taken for sequencing was PBMCs or T cells enriched from blood (not recorded which). The CDR3 nucleotides read TGTGCCGTCACCCCATCCCCTAGCTTTGCCGGGGAGCTGTTTTTT. Translating it yields CAVTPSPSFAGELFF.